This T cell receptor beta chain was captured in a study of blood T cell repertoires in COVID-19. Study as a whole: Sites in the United States, Italy and Spain provided acute and convalescent COVID-19 samples. The cDNA or gDNA used as material had been derived from T cells, B-cell-depleted T cells, or PBMCs.

Methods used by the authors: Amplification from reference gene primers served as the basis for estimated nucleated cell counts. TCRdb keeps only in-frame clones here, not all; method: immunoSEQ multiplex PCR. That table furnishes V, J and clone size, whereas the DNA furnished D and trimming. The sample gives 270,000 or so clones, nearly 85% of which show up once; around 7.8% is in the top ten. This clonotype was obtained from a human donor in a cohort sampled during active COVID-19. The sample comprised peripheral blood.

CDR3 amino acids: CASSLDRLTEAFF. The CDR3 bases are TGTGCCAGCAGTTTGGACAGGCTGACTGAAGCTTTCTTT. The chain employs TRBV6-2 or TRBV6-3 and TRBJ1-1, with TRBD1 matching 7 bases. Germline values: CDR1 MNHEY, CDR2 SVGEGT. The CDR3 is 13 amino acids. Trimming removed 4 bases from V and 5 bases from J; junction bases left unmatched: 4.